Below are 20 T cell receptor beta chains sequenced from a single sample in a study of blood T cell repertoires in COVID-19. The protocol was immunoSEQ multiplex PCR, while the TCRdb copy is restricted to in-frame clones and leaves out a portion. The repertoire holds 150,000 to 200,000 clones, with approximately 82% as singletons. Specimen: peripheral blood. These TCRs come from a middle-aged woman with COVID-19, enrolled during active disease.

The chain has TRBV5-4 and TRBJ2-3; 8 bases are shared with TRBD2. Germline V CDR1 and CDR2: SGHNT, YYREEE (reference sequence). The CDR3 sequence is 16 residues long. V was clipped by 4 bases and J by 3 bases; unmatched bases: 10. The CDR3 loop is CASSPAGLARTDTQYF. In nucleotides, the CDR3 is TGTGCCAGCAGCCCCGCTGGACTAGCACGGACAGATACGCAGTATTTT.

J is TRBJ2-1 and V is TRBV11-2, with 7 nucleotides matching TRBD1. V shed 5 bases and J 6 bases; nucleotides not matched to a gene: 4. Germline CDR1 is SGHAT and CDR2 is FQNNGV. The CDR3 consists of 13 residues. This CDR3 reads CASSRDRGNEQFF. The CDR3 DNA sequence: TGTGCCAGCAGCCGGGACAGAGGCAATGAGCAGTTCTTC.

The chain combines TRBV27 with TRBJ2-7, with 7 bases identical to TRBD1. The CDR3 is 14 residues long. J lost 4 bases, V lost 6 bases, and 9 bases had no gene match. From germline, CDR1 is MNHEY and CDR2 SMNVEV (reference sequence). CDR3 in amino acids: CASSHRGTEYEQYF. DNA of the CDR3: TGTGCCAGCAGCCATAGGGGGACAGAATACGAGCAGTACTTC.

V usage is TRBV24-1 and J usage is TRBJ2-1; a possible D gene is TRBD2 (7 bases). Between the trimmed V and J ends, which lost 6 bases and 3 bases, there was a span of 11 bases. The CDR3 is made up of 14 amino acids. Germline loops: CDR1 KGHDR, CDR2 SFDVKD. CDR3 DNA: TGTGCCACCAGTAGGGAGGGGGGCTACAATGAGCAGTTCTTC. It translates to CATSREGGYNEQFF.

The genes are TRBV14 and TRBJ2-4; 12 bases map to TRBD2. Germline CDR1 is SGHDN and CDR2 is FVKESK. This CDR3 has 14 residues. Losses at the gene ends were 2 bases for V and 15 bases for J; bases not matched to a gene: 8. The CDR3 nucleotides are TGTGCCAGCAGCCAATGGACTAGCGGGGCTAAGGTGTACTTC. Translation gives CASSQWTSGAKVYF.

The chain recombines TRBV10-3 with TRBJ2-7; D is perhaps TRBD1 (6 bases). This CDR3 contains 15 residues. CDR1 is ENHRY and CDR2 is SYGVKD in the germline V gene. Between the trimmed V and J ends, which lost 5 bases and 5 bases, there was a span of 19 bases. As DNA, the CDR3 is TGTGCCATCAGTTCCACAGGGAGCCCCCTTGACGAGCAGTACTTC. Its translation: CAISSTGSPLDEQYF.

This clone occurred a few times. V is TRBV3-1 (or the pseudogene TRBV3-2) and J is TRBJ1-1; the D gene is possibly TRBD1 (6 bases). Germline-derived CDR1 and CDR2 are LGHDT and YNNKEL (reference sequence). There are 14 residues in the CDR3. Trimming stripped 8 bases from V and 3 bases from J, with 16 bases between. The CDR3 region is CASRLTGPYTEAFF. The CDR3 bases are TGTGCCAGCCGTTTGACAGGACCCTACACTGAAGCTTTCTTT.

The rearrangement uses TRBV29-1 and TRBJ1-1; D gene unclear. Germline assignment: CDR1 SQVTM and CDR2 ANQGSEA. The CDR3 is 14 residues long. V was pared by 4 bases and J by 5 bases, with 17 bases between. The CDR3 DNA sequence: TGCAGCGTTGTGGTTTCGCGCATCGTGACTGAAGCTTTCTTT. Translation: CSVVVSRIVTEAFF.

Concerning this clone: The same CDR3 also results from other DNA sequences found in this sample. The rearrangement joins TRBV6-2 or TRBV6-3 to TRBJ2-3, with 9 bases identical to TRBD2. The germline V gene encodes CDR1 MNHEY and CDR2 SVGEGT. The CDR3 is 15 residues long. The J segment lost 1 base and the V segment lost 5 bases, leaving 4 bases of the junction unmatched. The CDR3 loop reads CASSPRTSGTDTQYF. The CDR3 nucleotides are TGTGCCAGCAGTCCAAGGACTAGCGGCACAGATACGCAGTATTTT.

V is TRBV5-6 and J is TRBJ2-1, with D possibly TRBD2 on 6 matching bases. The CDR3 contains 13 residues. V lost 0 bases, J lost 10 bases, and 11 bases lay in between. Germline assignment: CDR1 SGHDT and CDR2 YYEEEE. The CDR3 spells CASSLVGAGEQFF. The DNA of the CDR3 is TGTGCCAGCAGCTTGGTCGGGGCGGGGGAGCAGTTCTTC.

In DNA, the CDR3 is TGCGCCAGCGAGTCACAGTACAATGAGCAGTTCTTC. Encoded protein: CASESQYNEQFF. The chain links TRBV10-2 to TRBJ2-1, with unresolved D. Deletions cut 8 bases from V and 4 bases from J, with 9 bases between. The CDR3 contains 12 residues. CDR1 and CDR2 from the germline V gene are WSHSY and SAAADI.

The V and J genes are TRBV11-2 and TRBJ2-7; D call uncertain. Trimming took off 3 bases at V and 0 bases at J, with 12 bases between the two ends. Germline CDR1 SGHAT, CDR2 FQNNGV. This CDR3 is 15 amino acids long. The CDR3 reads CASSLGVAVSYEQYF. Here the CDR3 DNA reads TGTGCCAGCAGCTTGGGCGTGGCCGTCTCCTACGAGCAGTACTTC.

This CDR3 is CASSFNRGHGYTF. CDR3 in DNA: TGTGCCAGCAGTTTTAACAGGGGGCATGGCTACACCTTC. This chain joins TRBV28 and TRBJ1-2; 9 bases line up with TRBD1. The CDR3 length is 13 residues. V shed 3 bases, J shed 6 bases, and the junction held 2 bases outside the gene matches. CDR1 and CDR2 from the germline V gene are MDHEN and SYDVKM.

This chain links TRBV12-2 with TRBJ1-6; the table's D call of TRBD1 was not tested on the DNA. TRBV12-2 is recorded as a pseudogene. The CDR3 is 11 residues long. The CDR3: CASRTTGTIHF. The CDR3 bases are TGTGCAAGTCGGACAACAGGCACTATCCACTTT.

The chain is built from TRBV28 and TRBJ2-1; 12 bases map to TRBD2. Per germline, CDR1 MDHEN and CDR2 SYDVKM. V gave up 5 bases and J gave up 6 bases; unmatched junction bases: 8. CDR3 size: 16 residues. The CDR3 nucleotides read TGTGCCAGCAGTCCTAGACTAGCGGGAGAACCCAATGAGCAGTTCTTC. Translating it yields CASSPRLAGEPNEQFF.

The chain combines TRBV9 with TRBJ1-1; D unresolved. Germline CDR1 and CDR2: SGDLS and YYNGEE. Trimming stripped 0 bases from V and 2 bases from J, with 8 bases between. CDR3 size: 14 residues. In nucleotides, the CDR3 is TGTGCCAGCAGCGTAGCGGTTCATAACACTGAAGCTTTCTTT. This codes for CASSVAVHNTEAFF.

The gene calls are TRBV5-5 and TRBJ1-2; D gene uncertain. V was trimmed by 0 bases and J by 7 bases, leaving 16 bases between them. Germline V CDR1 and CDR2: SGHKS, YYEKEE (reference sequence). The CDR3 length is 15 residues. DNA of the CDR3: TGTGCCAGCAGCTTGGTGCTCTCAGGAAGCCCTGGCTACACCTTC. Translated: CASSLVLSGSPGYTF.

V usage is TRBV7-2 and J usage is TRBJ2-7; the match to TRBD2 covers 8 bases. This CDR3 is built from 15 residues. Looked up from germline, CDR1 is SGHTA and CDR2 is FQGNSA. V was pared by 5 bases and J by 6 bases, with 12 bases of the junction left unmatched. In DNA, the CDR3 is TGTGCCAGCAGCCCCACCGGGACTAGTAGATCCGAGCAGTACTTC. It specifies CASSPTGTSRSEQYF.

This chain connects TRBV4-1 to TRBJ2-7; the match to TRBD2 covers 11 bases. This CDR3 comprises 16 residues. The junction had 13 bases not matched to a gene; V was cut back by 5 bases and J by 7 bases. CDR1 is MGHRA, CDR2 YSYEKL, per germline. CDR3 coding DNA: TGCGCCAGCAGCGTCACCGGGACTAGCGGCCTTGGGGAGCAGTACTTC. Translating it yields CASSVTGTSGLGEQYF.

The chain links TRBV19 to TRBJ1-2; possibly TRBD1 for D (5 bases). Germline-derived CDR1 and CDR2 are LNHDA and SQIVND (reference sequence). The CDR3 has 14 amino acids. Between the trimmed V and J ends, which lost 5 bases and 0 bases, there was a span of 10 bases. CDR3 DNA: TGTGCCAGTAGTCAACAGGTAGCTAACTATGGCTACACCTTC. The encoded protein is CASSQQVANYGYTF.